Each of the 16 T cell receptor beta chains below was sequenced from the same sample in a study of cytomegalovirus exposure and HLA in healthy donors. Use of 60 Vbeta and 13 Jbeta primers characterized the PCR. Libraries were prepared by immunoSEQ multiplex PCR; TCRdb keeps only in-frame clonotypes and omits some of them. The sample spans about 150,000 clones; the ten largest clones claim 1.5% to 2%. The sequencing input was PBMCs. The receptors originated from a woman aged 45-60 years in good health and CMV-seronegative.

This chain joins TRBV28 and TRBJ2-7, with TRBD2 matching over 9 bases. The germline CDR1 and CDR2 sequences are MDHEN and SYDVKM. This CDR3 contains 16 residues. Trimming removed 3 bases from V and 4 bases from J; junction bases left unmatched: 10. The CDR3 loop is CASSFNSGRTGYEQYF. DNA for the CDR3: TGTGCCAGCAGTTTTAATAGCGGGAGAACGGGATACGAGCAGTACTTC.

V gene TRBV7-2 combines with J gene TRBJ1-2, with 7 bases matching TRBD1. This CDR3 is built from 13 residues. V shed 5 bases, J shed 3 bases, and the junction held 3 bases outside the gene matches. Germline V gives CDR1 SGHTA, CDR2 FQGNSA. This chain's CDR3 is CASSPGTDYGYTF. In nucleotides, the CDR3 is TGTGCCAGCAGCCCCGGGACAGACTATGGCTACACCTTC.

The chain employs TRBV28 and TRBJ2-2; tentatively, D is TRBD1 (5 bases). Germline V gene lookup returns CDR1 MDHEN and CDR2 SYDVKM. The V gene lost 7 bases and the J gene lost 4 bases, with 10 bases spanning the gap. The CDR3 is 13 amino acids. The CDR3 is CASTPQGTGELFF. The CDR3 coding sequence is TGTGCCAGCACCCCCCAGGGCACCGGGGAGCTGTTTTTT.

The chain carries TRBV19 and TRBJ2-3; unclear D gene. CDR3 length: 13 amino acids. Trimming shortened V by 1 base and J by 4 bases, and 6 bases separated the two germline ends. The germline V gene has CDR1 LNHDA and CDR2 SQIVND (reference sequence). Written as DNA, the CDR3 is TGTGCCAGTAGTATAGGACTGGCAGATACGCAGTATTTT. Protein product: CASSIGLADTQYF. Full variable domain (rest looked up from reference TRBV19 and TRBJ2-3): DGGITQSPKYLFRKEGQNVTLSCEQNLNHDAMYWYRQDPGQGLRLIYYSQIVNDFQKGDIAEGYSVSREKKESFPLTVTSAQKNPTAFYLCASSIGLADTQYFGPGTRLTVL.

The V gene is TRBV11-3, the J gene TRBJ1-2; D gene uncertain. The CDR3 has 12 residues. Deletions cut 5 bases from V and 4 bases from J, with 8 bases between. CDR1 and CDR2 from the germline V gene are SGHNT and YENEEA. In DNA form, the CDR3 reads TGTGCCAGCAGCCATTCGAGCTATGGCTACACCTTC. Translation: CASSHSSYGYTF.

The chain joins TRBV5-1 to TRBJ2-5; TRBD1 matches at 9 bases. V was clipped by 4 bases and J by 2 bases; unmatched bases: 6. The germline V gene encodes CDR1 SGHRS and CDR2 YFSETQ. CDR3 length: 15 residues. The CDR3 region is CASSRGQGRQETQYF. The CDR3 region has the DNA TGCGCCAGCAGCAGGGGACAGGGCCGTCAAGAGACCCAGTACTTC.

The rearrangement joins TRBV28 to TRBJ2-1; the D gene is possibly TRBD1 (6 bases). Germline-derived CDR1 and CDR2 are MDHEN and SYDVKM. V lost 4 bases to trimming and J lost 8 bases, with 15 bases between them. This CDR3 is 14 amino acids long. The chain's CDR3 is CASSSPRGWDEQFF. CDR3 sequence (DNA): TGTGCCAGCAGTTCCCCTAGGGGGTGGGATGAGCAGTTCTTC.

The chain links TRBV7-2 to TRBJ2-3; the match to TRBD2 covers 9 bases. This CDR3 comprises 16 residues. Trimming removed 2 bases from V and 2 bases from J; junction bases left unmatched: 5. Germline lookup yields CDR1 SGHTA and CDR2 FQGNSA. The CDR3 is CASSLLAGGVTDTQYF. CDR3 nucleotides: TGTGCCAGCAGCTTACTTGCGGGAGGGGTCACAGATACGCAGTATTTT.

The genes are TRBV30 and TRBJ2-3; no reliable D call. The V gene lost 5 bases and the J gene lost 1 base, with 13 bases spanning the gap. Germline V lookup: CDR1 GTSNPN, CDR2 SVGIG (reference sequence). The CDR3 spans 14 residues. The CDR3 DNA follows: TGTGCCTGGGTCCGGGTTTCGCGCACAGATACGCAGTATTTT. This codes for CAWVRVSRTDTQYF.

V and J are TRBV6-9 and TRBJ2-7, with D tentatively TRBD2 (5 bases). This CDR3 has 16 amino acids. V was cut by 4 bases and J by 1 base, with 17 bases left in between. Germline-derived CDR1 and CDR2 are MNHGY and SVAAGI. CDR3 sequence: CASSSPDGVKSYEQYF. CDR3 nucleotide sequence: TGTGCCAGCAGTTCCCCGGACGGGGTGAAATCCTACGAGCAGTACTTC.

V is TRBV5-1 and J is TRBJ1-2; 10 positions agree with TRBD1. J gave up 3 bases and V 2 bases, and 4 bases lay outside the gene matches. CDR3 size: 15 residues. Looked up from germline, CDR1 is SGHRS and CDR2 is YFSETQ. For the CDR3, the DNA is TGCGCCAGCAGCTTCGGGACAGGGGACTACTATGGCTACACCTTC. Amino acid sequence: CASSFGTGDYYGYTF.

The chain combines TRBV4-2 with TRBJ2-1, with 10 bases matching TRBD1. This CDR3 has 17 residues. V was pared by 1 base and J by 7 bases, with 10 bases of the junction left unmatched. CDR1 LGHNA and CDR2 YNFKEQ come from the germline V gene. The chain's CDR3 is CASSQGLGTGDRNEQFF. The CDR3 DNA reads TGTGCCAGCAGCCAAGGGCTAGGGACAGGGGATCGGAATGAGCAGTTCTTC.

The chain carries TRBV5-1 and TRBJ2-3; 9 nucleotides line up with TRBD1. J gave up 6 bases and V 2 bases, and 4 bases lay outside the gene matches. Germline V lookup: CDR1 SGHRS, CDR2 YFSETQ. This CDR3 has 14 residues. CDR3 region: CASSFTGGDDTQYF. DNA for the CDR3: TGCGCCAGCAGCTTTACAGGGGGCGACGATACGCAGTATTTT.

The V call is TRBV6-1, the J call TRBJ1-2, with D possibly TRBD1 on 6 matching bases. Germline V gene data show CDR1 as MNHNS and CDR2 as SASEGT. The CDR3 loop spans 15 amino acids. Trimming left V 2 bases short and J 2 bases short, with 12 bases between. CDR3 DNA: TGTGCCAGCAGTGAACAGGGCAGGGGAAACTATGGCTACACCTTC. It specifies CASSEQGRGNYGYTF.

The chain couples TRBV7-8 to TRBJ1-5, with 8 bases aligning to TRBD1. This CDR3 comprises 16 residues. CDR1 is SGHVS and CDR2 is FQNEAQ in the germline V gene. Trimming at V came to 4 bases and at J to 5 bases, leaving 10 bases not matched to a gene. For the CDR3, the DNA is TGTGCCAGCAGCTCAGGGCAGGGGGCATCTTATCAGCCCCAGCATTTT. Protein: CASSSGQGASYQPQHF.

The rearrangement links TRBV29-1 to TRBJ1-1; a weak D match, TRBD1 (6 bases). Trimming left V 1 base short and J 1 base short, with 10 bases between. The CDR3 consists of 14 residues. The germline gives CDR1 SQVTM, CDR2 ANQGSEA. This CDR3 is CSVEVQGSNTEAFF. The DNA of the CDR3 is TGCAGCGTTGAAGTTCAGGGGTCGAACACTGAAGCTTTCTTT.